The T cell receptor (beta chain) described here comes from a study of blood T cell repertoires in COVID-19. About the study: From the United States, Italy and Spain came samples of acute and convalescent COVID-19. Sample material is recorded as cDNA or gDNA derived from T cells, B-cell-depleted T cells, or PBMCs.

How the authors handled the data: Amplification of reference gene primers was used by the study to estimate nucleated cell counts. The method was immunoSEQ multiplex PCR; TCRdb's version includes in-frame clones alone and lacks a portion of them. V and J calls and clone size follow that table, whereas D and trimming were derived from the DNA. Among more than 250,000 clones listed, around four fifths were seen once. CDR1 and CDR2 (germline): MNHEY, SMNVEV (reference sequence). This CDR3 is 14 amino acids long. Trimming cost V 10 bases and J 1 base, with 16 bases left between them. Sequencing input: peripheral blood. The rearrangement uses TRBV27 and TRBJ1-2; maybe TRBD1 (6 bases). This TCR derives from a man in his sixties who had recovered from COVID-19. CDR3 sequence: CATSPGTFNYGYTF. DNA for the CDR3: TGTGCCACTTCCCCCGGGACATTTAACTATGGCTACACCTTC.